The next 26 T cell receptor beta chains were all read from a single sample in a study of chemoradiotherapy in HPV16-positive cancers. Data came from immunoSEQ multiplex PCR; TCRdb stores just in-frame clones and leaves some out. The data contain about 25,000 clones, around nine tenths of them singletons. Specimen: blood, collected from a patient who underwent chemoradiotherapy. The receptors were gathered from a human donor with HPV-associated anogenital cancer.

The CDR3: CASSQRTSGNEQFF. CDR3 nucleotide sequence: TGCGCCAGCAGCCAACGGACTAGCGGCAATGAGCAGTTCTTC. The V call is TRBV5-1, the J call TRBJ2-1, with TRBD2 matching over 10 bases. The length of the CDR3 is 14 residues. Trimming at V came to 4 bases and at J to 6 bases, leaving 4 bases not matched to a gene. Per the germline V gene, CDR1 is SGHRS and CDR2 is YFSETQ.

This rearrangement joins TRBV5-6 to TRBJ1-1; no reliable D call. This CDR3 region has 15 residues. Germline values: CDR1 SGHDT, CDR2 YYEEEE. V gave up 3 bases and J gave up 1 base, with 13 bases separating them. CDR3 nucleotide sequence: TGTGCCAGCAGCTACCTGACTAGGGCGAACACTGAAGCTTTCTTT. This gives the protein CASSYLTRANTEAFF.

The chain combines TRBV7-8 with TRBJ1-3; 7 bases line up with TRBD1. V trimming: 5 bases; J trimming: 0 bases; junction bases outside the gene matches: 10. CDR1 is SGHVS and CDR2 is FQNEAQ in the germline V gene. The CDR3 totals 17 residues. In DNA, the CDR3 is TGTGCCAGCAGCCCTAAGGGACAGCACTTCTCTGGAAACACCATATATTTT. It encodes CASSPKGQHFSGNTIYF. The full variable domain, in which reference TRBV7-8 and TRBJ1-3 provide the parts outside the CDR3, is GAGVSQSPRYKVAKRGQDVALRCDPISGHVSLFWYQQALGQGPEFLTYFQNEAQLDKSGLPSDRFFAERPEGSVSTLKIQRTQQEDSAVYLCASSPKGQHFSGNTIYFGEGSWLTVV.

This clone was recorded once. The rearrangement links TRBV5-1 to TRBJ1-1; no clear D. The CDR3 has 16 residues. The germline V gene encodes CDR1 SGHRS and CDR2 YFSETQ. V lost 0 bases to trimming and J lost 8 bases, with 20 bases between them. CDR3 coding DNA: TGCGCCAGCAGCTTGGAAGGGTTGAGGATCGTAGCCGAAGCTTTCTTT. Protein sequence: CASSLEGLRIVAEAFF.

The chain joins TRBV20-1 to TRBJ2-7, with D hard to call. This CDR3 is built from 11 residues. Germline CDR1 and CDR2: DFQATT and SNEGSKA (reference sequence). Trimming took off 7 bases at V and 7 bases at J, with 14 bases between the two ends. CDR3 loop: CSGTRAREQYF. CDR3 in DNA: TGCAGTGGGACCCGGGCCCGGGAGCAGTACTTC.

This chain connects TRBV13 to TRBJ2-2; D ambiguous. V was cut by 2 bases and J by 3 bases, with 4 bases left in between. The CDR3 runs to 13 residues. Germline-derived CDR1 and CDR2 are PRHDT and FYEKMQ (reference sequence). For the CDR3, the DNA is TGTGCCAGCAGCTTACGTGACACCGGGGAGCTGTTTTTT. Its translation is CASSLRDTGELFF.

CDR3 bases: TGTGCCAGCAGCTTAACCGGGTTCTACACCGGGGAGCTGTTTTTT. This codes for CASSLTGFYTGELFF. The J gene is TRBJ2-2, the V gene TRBV7-9; no reliable D call. Trimming took 2 bases from V and 3 from J, leaving 10 bases between them. Germline-derived CDR1 and CDR2 are SEHNR and FQNEAQ (reference sequence). The CDR3 totals 15 residues.

The chain carries TRBV4-1 and TRBJ2-1, with 15 nucleotides matching TRBD2. With 4 bases clipped from V and 13 bases from J, the junction kept 11 bases outside the gene matches. The CDR3 runs 16 residues. Germline CDR1 is MGHRA and CDR2 is YSYEKL. Written as DNA, the CDR3 is TGCGCCAGCAGCCTATCGACGGGACTAGCGGGAGGTGGCCAGTTCTTC. It specifies CASSLSTGLAGGGQFF.

The chain joins TRBV27 to TRBJ2-5, with TRBD1 as a possible D gene (6 bases). Trimming stripped 7 bases from V and 2 bases from J, with 14 bases between. Germline V gene sequence: CDR1 MNHEY, CDR2 SMNVEV (reference sequence). This CDR3 is 14 amino acids long. CDR3 sequence reads: CASKIGGTQETQYF. CDR3 in DNA: TGTGCCAGCAAGATAGGGGGTACTCAAGAGACCCAGTACTTC.

The V call is TRBV2, the J call TRBJ1-3; D remains unclear. V lost 2 bases and J lost 0, with 8 bases in between. Germline V CDR1 and CDR2: SNHLY, FYNNEI. The CDR3 extends over 15 amino acids. The CDR3 region has the DNA TGTGCCAGCAGTGAAAGCATCAACTCTGGAAACACCATATATTTT. It is translated as CASSESINSGNTIYF.

The gene calls are TRBV28 and TRBJ2-7; 12 bases map to TRBD1. This CDR3 region has 14 residues. V dropped 6 bases and J dropped 5; count of bases not matched to a gene: 5. Per germline, CDR1 MDHEN and CDR2 SYDVKM. The DNA for the CDR3 is TGTGCCAGCAGGTCCGGGACAGGGGGCAACGAGCAGTACTTC. Its translation is CASRSGTGGNEQYF.

Comments on this clone: Other nucleotide sequences from this sample produce the same CDR3. V is TRBV21-1 and J is TRBJ2-5; the D call of TRBD1 is as the table states it, not checked on the DNA. TRBV21-1 is marked as a pseudogene. The CDR3 spans 14 residues. CDR3 coding DNA: TGTGCCAGCAGCAAGGGGACAGGGGGAGAGACCCAGTACTTC. Its protein product is CASSKGTGGETQYF.

CDR3 in DNA: TGTGCCAGCAGTTTATCGTGGATCGGGTCCTACGAGCAGTACTTC. Protein: CASSLSWIGSYEQYF. V and J are TRBV27 and TRBJ2-7; D is undetermined. The V end lost 0 bases, the J end lost 1 base, and 10 bases lay between the germline ends. This CDR3 comprises 15 residues. Germline lookup yields CDR1 MNHEY and CDR2 SMNVEV (reference sequence).

V is TRBV7-2 and J is TRBJ2-1, with D unclear. V lost 2 bases to trimming and J lost 12 bases, with 11 bases between them. Germline CDR1 is SGHTA and CDR2 is FQGNSA. The CDR3 has 12 residues. CDR3 sequence (DNA): TGTGCCAGCAGCTTATATTTGCATGTGCAGTTCTTC. Translating it yields CASSLYLHVQFF.

The chain couples TRBV28 to TRBJ1-6; maybe TRBD1 (6 bases). The CDR3 runs 15 residues. The V gene's germline CDR1 is MDHEN and CDR2 SYDVKM. V was shortened by 6 bases and J by 10 bases, with 19 bases between the two germline ends. CDR3 amino acids: CASSLASGAESPLHF. The CDR3 nucleotides read TGTGCCAGCAGCTTAGCATCAGGGGCAGAGTCACCCCTCCACTTT.

The V call is TRBV25-1, the J call TRBJ2-5; D might be TRBD2 (5 bases). From germline, CDR1 is MGHDK and CDR2 SYGVNS. Between the trimmed V and J ends, which lost 1 base and 1 base, there was a span of 13 bases. This CDR3 has 16 amino acids. The CDR3 spells CASSEFTGYGQETQYF. The CDR3 coding sequence is TGTGCCAGCAGTGAATTTACGGGGTACGGCCAAGAGACCCAGTACTTC.

The CDR3 nucleotides read TGTGCCAGCAGCTTGATCTCCAGGGGGGGTAACTATGGCTACACCTTC. Protein product: CASSLISRGGNYGYTF. This rearrangement joins TRBV5-6 to TRBJ1-2; TRBD1 matches 7 bases. V trimming: 1 base; J trimming: 1 base; junction bases outside the gene matches: 7. The germline gives CDR1 SGHDT, CDR2 YYEEEE. This CDR3 is 16 amino acids long.

This clone has just one count. The rearrangement joins TRBV7-8 to TRBJ2-7; 7 bases match TRBD1. The J segment lost 5 bases and the V segment lost 0 bases, leaving 4 bases of the junction unmatched. This CDR3 has 14 amino acids. CDR1 and CDR2 from the germline V gene are SGHVS and FQNEAQ. The CDR3 protein is CASSLADRANEQYF. The CDR3 DNA is TGTGCCAGCAGCTTAGCCGACAGGGCTAACGAGCAGTACTTC.

The chain has TRBV23-1 and TRBJ1-2; unclear D gene. TRBV23-1 qualifies as an ORF whose function is uncertain. The CDR3 has 12 amino acids. The ends were cut back, 7 bases at V and 1 base at J, with 7 bases in the middle. Here the CDR3 DNA reads TGCGCCAGCACCCAAAGTAACTATGGCTACACCTTC. Its protein is CASTQSNYGYTF.

The chain has TRBV6-1 and TRBJ1-3; D unclear. V dropped 6 bases and J dropped 1 base, with 10 bases sitting between them. The germline gives CDR1 MNHNS, CDR2 SASEGT. The CDR3 is made up of 14 amino acids. The CDR3 nucleotides read TGTGCCAGCAGCTTCACAGCATCTGGAAACACCATATATTTT. Translation gives CASSFTASGNTIYF.

This chain uses TRBV7-9 with TRBJ2-7, with 8 bases matching TRBD2. The V gene's germline CDR1 is SEHNR and CDR2 FQNEAQ (reference sequence). The CDR3 runs to 14 residues. With 5 bases clipped from V and 7 bases from J, the junction kept 10 bases outside the gene matches. In nucleotides, the CDR3 is TGTGCCAGCAGCCCACGCGGCGGGAGGTTGGAGCAGTACTTC. Protein product: CASSPRGGRLEQYF.

This clone was picked up one time. The chain joins TRBV5-1 to TRBJ2-1; D possibly corresponds to TRBD2 (6 bases). CDR1 and CDR2 from the germline V gene are SGHRS and YFSETQ. Trimming cost V 0 bases and J 5 bases, with 12 bases left between them. This CDR3 has 15 residues. The CDR3 protein is CASSLVASENNEQFF. DNA for the CDR3: TGCGCCAGCAGCTTGGTAGCTAGCGAGAACAATGAGCAGTTCTTC.

This clone is labeled medium-sized. The chain has TRBV16 and TRBJ1-4; no definite D call. Trimming left V 0 bases short and J 7 bases short, with 9 bases between. The CDR3 spans 14 residues. The V gene's germline CDR1 is KGHSY and CDR2 FQNENV. CDR3 sequence (DNA): TGTGCCAGCAGCCAATCTGGACCGTTTGAAAAACTGTTTTTT. Protein: CASSQSGPFEKLFF. The full variable domain, its missing parts supplied by reference TRBV16 and TRBJ1-4, is GEEVAQTPKHLVRGEGQKAKLYCAPIKGHSYVFWYQQVLKNEFKFLISFQNENVFDETGMPKERFSAKCLPNSPCSLEIQATKLEDSAVYFCASSQSGPFEKLFFGSGTQLSVL.

The chain couples TRBV9 to TRBJ2-3, with D unresolved. With 2 bases removed from V and 4 bases from J, the gap between germline ends came to 11 bases. Germline V gene lookup returns CDR1 SGDLS and CDR2 YYNGEE. This CDR3 region has 14 residues. The CDR3 DNA reads as TGTGCCAGCAGCGTCGAGGTTCGCCCAGATACGCAGTATTTT. Encoded protein: CASSVEVRPDTQYF.

This clone was seen more than once but under ten times. The chain has TRBV9 and TRBJ1-2, with TRBD1 matching over 7 bases. Germline loops: CDR1 SGDLS, CDR2 YYNGEE. The V segment lost 3 bases and the J segment 11 bases; nucleotides outside the gene matches: 7. The CDR3 covers 12 residues. CDR3 sequence reads: CASSANRGGYTF. The DNA of the CDR3 is TGTGCCAGCAGCGCCAACAGGGGTGGTTACACCTTC.

The gene calls are TRBV28 and TRBJ1-2; no definite D call. Trimming pared 5 bases from V and 1 base from J, leaving 23 bases between. Germline CDR1 is MDHEN and CDR2 is SYDVKM. The CDR3 totals 18 residues. The CDR3, as DNA: TGTGCCAGCAGTCTATCCCTTGGAGGAGGACTCAGTAACTATGGCTACACCTTC. Its protein is CASSLSLGGGLSNYGYTF.